This T cell receptor beta chain was profiled in a study of tumor and adjacent non-tumor tissue in lung cancer. As to this clonotype: Its antigen remains unidentified.

CDR1 and CDR2 from the germline V gene are MDHEN and SYDVKM. The CDR3 is made up of 13 amino acids. Trimming left V 6 bases short and J 8 bases short, with 15 bases between. A modified ARM-PCR protocol with three rounds of nested PCR amplified TCRbeta. Each CDR3 protein is one row after TCRdb ran MiXCR on the multiplex PCR reads. The profile shows more than 120,000 distinct CDR3 sequences, around two thirds of them singletons. Study conclusions and caveats: TCR diversity was significantly greater in tumor than normal lung tissue. Patients with more diverse tumor TCRs had worse survival. In normal lung, the top 100 clones were significantly more dominant than in tumor.

RNA was extracted from bulk tissue without any cell sorting. The rearrangement links TRBV28 to TRBJ2-3, with unresolved D. This sequence was found in a man aged 55 to 69 with small cell lung cancer. The sequencing sample was made of lung tumor tissue. The CDR3 sequence: CASSEPSTGTQYF. The CDR3 region has the DNA TGTGCCAGCAGCGAACCCAGCACGGGTACGCAGTATTTT.